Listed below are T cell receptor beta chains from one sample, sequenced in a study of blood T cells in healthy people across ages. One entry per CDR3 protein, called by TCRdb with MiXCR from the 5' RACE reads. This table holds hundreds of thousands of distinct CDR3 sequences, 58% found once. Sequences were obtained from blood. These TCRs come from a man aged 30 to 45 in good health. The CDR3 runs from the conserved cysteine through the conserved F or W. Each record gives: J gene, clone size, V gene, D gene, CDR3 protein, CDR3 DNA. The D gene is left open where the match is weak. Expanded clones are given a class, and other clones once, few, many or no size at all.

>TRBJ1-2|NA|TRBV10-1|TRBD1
CAREDRQGGLYGYTF
TGCGCCCGGGAAGATAGACAGGGAGGCCTGTATGGCTACACCTTC
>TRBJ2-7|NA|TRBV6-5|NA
CASSYSLEGSYEQYF
TGTGCCAGCAGTTACTCGCTAGAAGGCTCCTACGAGCAGTACTTC
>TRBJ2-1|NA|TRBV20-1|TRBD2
CSAREGTSGRNEQFF
TGCAGTGCTAGGGAGGGGACTAGCGGGAGGAATGAGCAGTTCTTC
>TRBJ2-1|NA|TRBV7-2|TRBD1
CASSPPTGVVKQFF
TGTGCCAGCAGCCCGCCGACAGGGGTAGTTAAGCAGTTCTTC
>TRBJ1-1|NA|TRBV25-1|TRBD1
CASSEWGQPEAFF
TGTGCCAGCAGTGAATGGGGACAGCCTGAAGCTTTCTTT
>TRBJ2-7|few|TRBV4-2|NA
CASSQGNRYEQYF
TGTGCCAGCAGCCAAGGAAACCGGTACGAGCAGTACTTC
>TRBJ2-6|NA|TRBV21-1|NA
CARGTGGAGANVLTF
TGTGCCAGAGGGACAGGGGGCGCTGGGGCCAACGTCCTGACTTTC
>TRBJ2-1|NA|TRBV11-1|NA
CASSPGQGGSGEQFF
TGTGCCAGCAGCCCCGGGCAGGGGGGCTCGGGTGAGCAGTTCTTC
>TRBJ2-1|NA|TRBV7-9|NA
CASSHRPLEAEEFF
TGTGCCAGCAGCCATAGACCCCTAGAAGCGGAAGAGTTCTTC
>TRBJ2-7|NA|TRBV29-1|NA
CSGGTGAYEQYF
TGCAGCGGAGGGACGGGGGCCTACGAGCAGTACTTC
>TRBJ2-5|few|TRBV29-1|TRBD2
CSVAGGRQYF
TGCAGCGTTGCGGGGGGGAGGCAGTACTTC
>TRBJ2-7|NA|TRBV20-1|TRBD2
CSARVSGGPQRSYEQYF
TGCAGTGCTAGAGTTAGCGGGGGGCCCCAAAGATCCTACGAGCAGTACTTC
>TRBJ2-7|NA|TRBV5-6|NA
CASSLIGGLAREQYF
TGTGCCAGCAGCTTAATAGGAGGACTGGCACGCGAGCAGTACTTC
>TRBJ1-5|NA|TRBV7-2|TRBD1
CAGSLTGQGYNQPQHF
TGTGCCGGCAGCTTAACAGGACAGGGGTACAATCAGCCCCAGCATTTT
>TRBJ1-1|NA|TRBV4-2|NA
CASSQGDTVNTEAFF
TGTGCCAGCAGCCAAGGAGACACAGTGAACACTGAAGCTTTCTTT
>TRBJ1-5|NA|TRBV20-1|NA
CSARGEGSTQHF
TGCAGTGCTAGAGGTGAGGGAAGTACCCAGCATTTT
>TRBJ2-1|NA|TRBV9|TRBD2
CASSVGGAGGYNEQFF
TGTGCCAGCAGCGTAGGAGGAGCGGGAGGGTACAATGAGCAGTTCTTC
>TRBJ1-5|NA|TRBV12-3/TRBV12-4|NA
CASSSKGQPQHF
TGTGCCAGCAGTTCGAAAGGACAGCCCCAGCATTTT
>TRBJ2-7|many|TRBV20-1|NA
CSARDQLDPYFEQYF
TGCAGTGCTAGAGATCAACTTGACCCTTACTTCGAGCAGTACTTC
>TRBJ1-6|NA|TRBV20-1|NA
CSARDASPLHF
TGCAGTGCTAGAGATGCATCACCCCTCCACTTT
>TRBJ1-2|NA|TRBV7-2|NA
CASSPMVTRYGYTF
TGTGCCAGCAGCCCGATGGTGACCAGATACGGCTACACCTTC
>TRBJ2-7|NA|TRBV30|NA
CAWRRDQAGGEQYF
TGTGCCTGGAGACGTGATCAGGCCGGGGGCGAGCAGTACTTC
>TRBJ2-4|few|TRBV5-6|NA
CASSLASGSIQNIQYF
TGTGCCAGCAGCTTGGCGTCAGGGTCGATCCAAAACATTCAGTACTTC
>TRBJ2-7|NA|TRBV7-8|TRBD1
CASSSRDRVNEQYF
TGTGCCAGCAGCTCCCGGGACAGGGTTAACGAGCAGTACTTC
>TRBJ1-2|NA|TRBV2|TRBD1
CASSDGGTANYGYTF
TGTGCCAGCAGTGACGGCGGGACAGCTAACTATGGCTACACCTTC
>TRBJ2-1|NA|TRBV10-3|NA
CATLSATGSYNEQFF
TGTGCCACCCTATCGGCCACTGGCTCCTACAATGAGCAGTTCTTC